This T cell receptor beta chain is from a study of blood T cell repertoires in COVID-19 (dated by TCRdb to 2018 to 2021). Context from the whole study: Collaborator samples came from the United States, Italy and Spain and covered acute and convalescent phases of COVID-19. The prospective study material was composed of cDNA or gDNA derived from T cells, B-cell-depleted T cells, or PBMCs. The dataset comprised deeply sampled blood TCRbeta repertoires from subjects exposed to, actively infected with, or recovered from COVID-19. The repertoires were released in a freely available public database meant as a resource for research on the immune response to SARS-CoV-2. The samples were drawn from the first 160 participants of the ongoing ImmuneRACE study and from 1,254 subjects provided by 6 global collaborators. A de-identified subject ID, COVID-19 status, age in years and sex were almost always included in the sample metadata. Where available, HLA class I and class II types were obtained from metadata supplied by the sample provider rather than from assay-based typing. The paper as a whole reports these results and caveats: How much clinical and demographic metadata was included differed by source and by participant, and the metadata was provided uncurated.

Each collaborating institution followed its own protocols to collect whole blood in K2EDTA tubes. Collaborator samples were shipped for TCRbeta analysis as frozen whole blood, isolated PBMCs, or DNA extracted from either sample type. TCRbeta CDR3 regions were amplified from genomic DNA by means of the immunoSEQ Assay, a bias-controlled multiplex PCR. The published analysis was carried out like this. Within the assay, amplification of reference gene primers was used to estimate how many nucleated cells each sample contained. Sequence reads were collapsed and filtered to measure the absolute abundance of every unique TCRbeta CDR3 rearrangement. For each sample, productive Simpson clonality was calculated as the square root of Simpson's diversity index over productive rearrangements. Imported from immuneACCESS, the table was reduced by TCRdb to in-frame sequences with V and J called. These copies leave out some clones; in studies compared against another copy, an unresolved V gene accounts for under half, and the cause of the remainder is not known. Clonal size and the V and J genes are those of that table, whereas D and trimming came from the DNA. The sample table records 190,000 or so clones; about 83% of these occur just once. The ten largest clones capture roughly 2.9% of the sample.

In regard to this clone: There is no known antigen for this receptor. No much larger clone is present one base from it, and per-base qualities are unavailable.

V drops 5 bases and J drops 3 bases, leaving 7 bases in between. CDR1 MNHEY and CDR2 SVGAGI are derived from the germline V gene. The CDR3 covers 12 residues, taking in both the cysteine and the phenylalanine. CDR3 DNA is the only sequence kept; it has 36 bases, read in frame from the first base. The sequenced sample was peripheral blood. The source is a man aged 50-60 years with active or convalescent COVID-19. The chain couples TRBV6-5 to TRBJ1-1, with an unclear D gene assignment. The nucleotides are TGTGCCAGCAGTCCGCAGTACACTGAAGCTTTCTTT. Translated, this is CASSPQYTEAFF.